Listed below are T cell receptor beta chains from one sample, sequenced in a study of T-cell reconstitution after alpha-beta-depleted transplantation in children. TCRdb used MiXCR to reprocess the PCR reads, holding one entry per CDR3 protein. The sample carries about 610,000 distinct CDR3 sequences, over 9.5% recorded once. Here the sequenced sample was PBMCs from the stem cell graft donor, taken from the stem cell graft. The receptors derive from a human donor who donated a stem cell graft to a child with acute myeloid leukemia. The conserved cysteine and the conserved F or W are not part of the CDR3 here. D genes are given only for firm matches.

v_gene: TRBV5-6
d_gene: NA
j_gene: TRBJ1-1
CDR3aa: ASSSFGTDEAF

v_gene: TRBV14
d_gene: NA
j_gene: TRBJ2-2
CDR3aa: ASSQVRVNTGELF

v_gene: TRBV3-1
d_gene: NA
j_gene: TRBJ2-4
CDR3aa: ASSPGGAKNIQY

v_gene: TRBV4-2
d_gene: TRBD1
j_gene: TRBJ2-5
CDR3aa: ASSSGQGLETQY

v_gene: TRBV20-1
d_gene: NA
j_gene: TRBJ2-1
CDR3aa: SARGGSYNEQF

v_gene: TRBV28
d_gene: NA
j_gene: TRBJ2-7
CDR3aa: ASNLMGYEQY

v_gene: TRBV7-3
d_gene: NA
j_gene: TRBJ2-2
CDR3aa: ASSLAGRSDGELF

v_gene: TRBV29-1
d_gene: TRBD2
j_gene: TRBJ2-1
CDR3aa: SVEGREGQDNEQF

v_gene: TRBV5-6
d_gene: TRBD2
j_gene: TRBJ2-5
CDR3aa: ASSLAFGTSAFETQY

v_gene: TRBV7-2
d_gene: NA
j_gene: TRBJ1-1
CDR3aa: ASSLDILNTEAF

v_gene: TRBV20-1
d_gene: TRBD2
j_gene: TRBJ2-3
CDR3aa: SARAGGLTDTQY

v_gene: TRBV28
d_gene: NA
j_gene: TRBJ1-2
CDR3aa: ATSEATYGYT

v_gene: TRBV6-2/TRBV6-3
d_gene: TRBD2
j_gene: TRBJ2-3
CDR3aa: ASRLAGEAPADTQY

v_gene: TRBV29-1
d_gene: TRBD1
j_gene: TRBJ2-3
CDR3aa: STGTGIDTQY

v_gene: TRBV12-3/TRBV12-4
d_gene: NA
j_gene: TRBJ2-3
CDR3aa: ASSLGGRGGADTQY

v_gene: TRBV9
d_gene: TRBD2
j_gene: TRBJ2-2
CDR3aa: ASGLSGRSTGELF

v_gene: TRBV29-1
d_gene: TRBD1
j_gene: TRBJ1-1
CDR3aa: SVDGGGGTEAF

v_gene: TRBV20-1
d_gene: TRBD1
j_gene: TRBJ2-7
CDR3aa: SAPAGTGTRYEQY

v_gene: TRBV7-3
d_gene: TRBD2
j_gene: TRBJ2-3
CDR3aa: ASSPGGGVTDTQY

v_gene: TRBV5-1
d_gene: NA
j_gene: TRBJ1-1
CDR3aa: ASSLDGTTEAF

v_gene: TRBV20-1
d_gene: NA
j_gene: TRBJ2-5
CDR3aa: SAAKPSAEETQY

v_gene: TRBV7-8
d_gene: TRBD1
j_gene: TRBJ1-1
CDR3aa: ASSPREPRTGTEAF

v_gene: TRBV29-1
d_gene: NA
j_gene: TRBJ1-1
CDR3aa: SVPNRTGWDTEAF

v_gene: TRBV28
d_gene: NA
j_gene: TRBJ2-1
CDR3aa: ASSLGLDSIQF

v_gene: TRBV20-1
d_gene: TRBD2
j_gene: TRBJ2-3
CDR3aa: SARVASGGTDTQY

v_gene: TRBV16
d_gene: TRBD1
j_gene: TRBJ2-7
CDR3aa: ASSRDSRLSYEQY

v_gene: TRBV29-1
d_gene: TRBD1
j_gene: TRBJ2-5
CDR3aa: SVDAGQGIETQY

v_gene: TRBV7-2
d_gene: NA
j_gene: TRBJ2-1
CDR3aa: ASSGRGAPGIGEQF

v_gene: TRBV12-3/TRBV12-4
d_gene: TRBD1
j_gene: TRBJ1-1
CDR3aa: ASSLGQGADDTEAF

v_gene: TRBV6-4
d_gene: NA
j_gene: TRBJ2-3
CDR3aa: ASSRDSPDTQY

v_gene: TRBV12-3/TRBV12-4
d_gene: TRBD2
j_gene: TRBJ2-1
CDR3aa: ASSLGGRNSYNEQF

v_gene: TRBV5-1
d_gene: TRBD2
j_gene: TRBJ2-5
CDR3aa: ASSGLAGLETQY

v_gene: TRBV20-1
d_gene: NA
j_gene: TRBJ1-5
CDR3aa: SARDPTAGSGQPQH

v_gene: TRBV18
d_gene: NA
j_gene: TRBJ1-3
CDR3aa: ASSPTSAGNTIY

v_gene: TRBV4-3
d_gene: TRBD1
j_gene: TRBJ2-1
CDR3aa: ASSHRQGGSYNEQF

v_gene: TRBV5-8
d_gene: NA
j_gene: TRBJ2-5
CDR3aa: ASRAWETQY

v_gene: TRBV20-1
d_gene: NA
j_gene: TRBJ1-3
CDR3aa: SARSDSTSGNTIY

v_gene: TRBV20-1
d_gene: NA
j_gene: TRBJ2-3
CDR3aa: SASSGVGDTQY

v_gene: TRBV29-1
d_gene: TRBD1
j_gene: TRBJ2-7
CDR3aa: SVERLQGADEQY

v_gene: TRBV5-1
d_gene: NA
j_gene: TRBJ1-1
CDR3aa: ASRGTRWGTEAF

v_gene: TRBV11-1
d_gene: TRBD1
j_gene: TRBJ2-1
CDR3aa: ASSFGQGSDNEQF

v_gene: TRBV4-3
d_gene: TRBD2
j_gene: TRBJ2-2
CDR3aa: ASSQDGASGRANTGELF

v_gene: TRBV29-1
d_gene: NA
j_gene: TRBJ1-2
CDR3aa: SVTEGSDYGYT

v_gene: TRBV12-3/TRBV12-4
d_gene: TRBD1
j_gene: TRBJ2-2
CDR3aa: ASSSDRGRVNGELF

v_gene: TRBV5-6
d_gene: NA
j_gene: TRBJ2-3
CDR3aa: ASKTRVADTQY

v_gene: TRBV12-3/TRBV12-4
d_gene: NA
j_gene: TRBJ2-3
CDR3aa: ASGRAGGGDTQY

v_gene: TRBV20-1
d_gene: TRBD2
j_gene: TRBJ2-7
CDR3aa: SASIFEREVREQY

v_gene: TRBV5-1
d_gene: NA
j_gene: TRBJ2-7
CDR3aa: ASSALQGYEQY

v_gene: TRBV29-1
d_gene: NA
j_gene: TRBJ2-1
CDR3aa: SVTDNEQF

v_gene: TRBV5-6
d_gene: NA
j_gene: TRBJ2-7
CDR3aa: ASSRTGDLSEQY

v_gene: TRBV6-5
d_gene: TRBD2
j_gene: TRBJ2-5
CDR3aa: ASSYSSGTSGTKETQY

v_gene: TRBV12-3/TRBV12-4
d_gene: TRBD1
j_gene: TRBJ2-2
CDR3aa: ASSLRGLAGELF